The clone carrying this T cell receptor beta chain was seen only a few times. The V gene's germline CDR1 is SGHDT and CDR2 YYEEEE. Trimming removed 0 bases at V and 8 bases at J, with 11 bases between. CDR3 size: 13 residues. The sample belongs to a study of T cells in Graves' hyperthyroidism and ophthalmopathy. It was RNA transcripts that yielded the amplified TCR beta CDR3 regions. Carried out on the TCR CDR3, a first-round RT-PCR used the HTBI primer set. TCRdb fed the multiplex PCR reads into MiXCR, producing one record per CDR3 protein. The sample yields approximately 870,000 distinct CDR3 sequences, over 35% seen once.

Sequencing was performed on blood. The chain has TRBV5-6 and TRBJ1-2; D might be TRBD1 (5 bases). The sequence derives from a young man with Graves' hyperthyroidism. CDR3 residues: CASSLVLRDGYTF. CDR3 DNA sequence: TGTGCCAGCAGCTTGGTTCTGCGGGACGGCTACACCTTC.